Sequencing of this T cell receptor beta chain was carried out in a study of blood T cell repertoires in COVID-19. Data came from immunoSEQ multiplex PCR; TCRdb stores just in-frame clones and leaves some out. Among around 450,000 clones listed, less than 95% were seen once. The clonotype comes from a young man who had recovered from COVID-19. The sequencing sample was made of PBMCs or T cells enriched from blood (not recorded which).

CDR3 protein: CASSPPGQENIQYF. In DNA, the CDR3 is TGTGCCAGCAGTCCCCCCGGACAGGAAAACATTCAGTACTTC. This chain uses TRBV6-5 with TRBJ2-4; 7 positions match TRBD1. V lost 5 bases, J lost 5 bases, and 6 bases stayed unmatched. The CDR3 contains 14 residues. Germline values: CDR1 MNHEY, CDR2 SVGAGI.